Each of the 6 T cell receptor beta chains below was sequenced from the same sample in a study of blood T cells in healthy people across ages. For the second PCR, which ran for roughly 6 to 11 cycles, a sample-barcoded 5' primer and a J-beta primer mix were used. Each CDR3 protein gets one entry after TCRdb re-called the 5' RACE reads with MiXCR. The data contain about 570,000 distinct CDR3 sequences, roughly a quarter of them seen just once; the ten biggest clones take up 3% to 4%. Another study also made use of these data, one on T cells of mothers and their children.

The specimen was blood. The receptors were gathered from a boy between 2 and 10 years old in good health.

The chain carries TRBV10-2 and TRBJ2-3; 8 bases line up with TRBD1. CDR1 is WSHSY, CDR2 SAAADI, per germline. V lost 7 bases, J lost 2 bases, and 5 bases stayed unmatched. There are 14 residues in the CDR3. DNA for the CDR3: TGCGCCAGCACCCAGGGGGCCCCCACAGATACGCAGTATTTT. Translated, it gives CASTQGAPTDTQYF.

The table lists this clonotype with a few counts. The chain uses TRBV12-3 or TRBV12-4 and TRBJ2-5, with TRBD1 identical over 9 bases. The CDR3 spans 15 residues. The V segment lost 4 bases and the J segment 5 bases; nucleotides outside the gene matches: 8. For the CDR3, the DNA is TGTGCCAGCAGTTCACAACAGGGGGCGAAGGAGACCCAGTACTTC. It encodes CASSSQQGAKETQYF.

This rearrangement joins TRBV20-1 to TRBJ2-2; D is tentatively TRBD1 or TRBD2 (7 bases each). The CDR3 totals 14 residues. The germline CDR1 and CDR2 sequences are DFQATT and SNEGSKA (reference sequence). V was clipped by 5 bases and J by 4 bases, with 14 bases between them. The CDR3, as DNA: TGCAGTGCTCTGACCAGGGGGGGCACCGGGGAGCTGTTTTTT. This translates into CSALTRGGTGELFF.

There are a few counts of this clonotype. This chain uses TRBV7-9 with TRBJ2-2, with D tentatively TRBD2 (5 bases). Trimming cost V 7 bases and J 0 bases, with 15 bases left between them. Germline loops: CDR1 SEHNR, CDR2 FQNEAQ (reference sequence). There are 16 residues in the CDR3. For the CDR3, the DNA is TGTGCCAGCACCGTTCCCCGACTACCGAACACCGGGGAGCTGTTTTTT. It yields the protein CASTVPRLPNTGELFF. The entire variable domain, with the rest obtained from reference TRBV7-9 and TRBJ2-2, is as follows: DTGVSQNPRHKITKRGQNVTFRCDPISEHNRLYWYRQTLGQGPEFLTYFQNEAQLEKSRLLSDRFSAERPKGSFSTLEIQRTEQGDSAMYLCASTVPRLPNTGELFFGEGSRLTVL.

This clonotype showed up many times. The chain couples TRBV7-2 to TRBJ2-5, with TRBD1 matching over 8 bases. The J call may be incorrect, as the DNA end agrees better with TRBJ2-7. This CDR3 comprises 16 residues. CDR1 and CDR2 from the germline V gene are SGHTA and FQGNSA. The CDR3 is CASSSGTGYSLYEQYF. For the CDR3, the DNA is TGTGCCAGCAGCTCCGGGACAGGATACAGCCTCTACGAGCAGTACTTC.

The chain joins TRBV11-2 to TRBJ2-3; D is unclear. The V gene's germline CDR1 is SGHAT and CDR2 FQNNGV. The CDR3 covers 13 residues. V gave up 1 base and J gave up 9 bases, with 11 bases separating them. The CDR3 nucleotides are TGTGCCAGCAGCTTAGCTCCGGTGGGGACGCAGTATTTT. Its translation is CASSLAPVGTQYF.